Below, 28 T cell receptor beta chains from the same sample are listed, as sequenced in a study of cytomegalovirus exposure and HLA in healthy donors. The PCR employed 60 Vbeta primers together with 13 Jbeta primers. Clones were read by immunoSEQ multiplex PCR, and TCRdb kept only the in-frame ones, dropping some. The table records about 90,000 clones, 67% of them present only once. Sequenced material: PBMCs. The receptor source for this set is a man in his thirties or forties in good health and CMV-seronegative.

For the CDR3, the DNA is TGTGCCAGTAGTATCTCGAGAGCCTTCTATGGCTACACCTTC. Translated: CASSISRAFYGYTF. V and J are TRBV19 and TRBJ1-2; D remains ambiguous. The ends were cut back, 3 bases at V and 4 bases at J, with 12 bases in the middle. CDR1 is LNHDA and CDR2 is SQIVND in the germline V gene (reference sequence). The CDR3 is 14 amino acids.

The V and J genes are TRBV6-5 and TRBJ1-4; no reliable D call. Germline-derived CDR1 and CDR2 are MNHEY and SVGAGI. V dropped 2 bases and J dropped 7 bases, with 8 bases sitting between them. The CDR3 contains 13 residues. The CDR3 is CASSYGLGEKLFF. For the CDR3, the DNA is TGTGCCAGCAGTTACGGACTCGGTGAAAAACTGTTTTTT.

Only one count was recorded for this clone. The chain has TRBV28 and TRBJ1-4, with D tentatively TRBD1 (6 bases). The length of the CDR3 is 13 residues. Germline-derived CDR1 and CDR2 are MDHEN and SYDVKM. The V gene lost 7 bases and the J gene lost 5 bases, with 11 bases spanning the gap. Written as DNA, the CDR3 is TGTGCCAGCACCGGACAGACAAATGAAAAACTGTTTTTT. It yields the protein CASTGQTNEKLFF.

This clone was seen only a few times. CDR3 nucleotide sequence: TGTGCCAGCAGCTACCGGACAGTACAAGAGACCCAGTACTTC. This gives the protein CASSYRTVQETQYF. V and J are TRBV5-4 and TRBJ2-5, with D perhaps matching TRBD1 (6 bases). From germline, CDR1 is SGHNT and CDR2 YYREEE (reference sequence). Trimming removed 3 bases from V and 2 bases from J, with 11 bases in between. The CDR3 loop spans 14 amino acids.

The rearrangement joins TRBV7-9 to TRBJ2-7; 14 nucleotides match TRBD2. In germline, CDR1 is SEHNR, CDR2 FQNEAQ (reference sequence). There are 16 residues in the CDR3. The V gene end was trimmed by 4 bases and the J gene end by 3 bases; junction bases not matched to a gene: 5. This CDR3 is CASSSGLAGGYYEQYF. The CDR3 DNA reads TGTGCCAGCAGCTCCGGACTAGCGGGGGGCTACTACGAGCAGTACTTC.

V and J are TRBV29-1 and TRBJ2-7; 7 bases align to TRBD1. V was pared by 6 bases and J by 5 bases, with 10 bases of the junction left unmatched. The CDR3 contains 13 residues. Looked up from germline, CDR1 is SQVTM and CDR2 is ANQGSEA. The CDR3 DNA follows: TGCAGCGTCCTTCACTCGACAGGGAACGAGCAGTACTTC. Its translation: CSVLHSTGNEQYF.

The V call is TRBV5-6, the J call TRBJ2-5, with 11 bases lining up with TRBD2. The J call may not be correct, given that the DNA end is closer to TRBJ2-7. This CDR3 region has 14 residues. Germline CDR1 reads SGHDT; CDR2 reads YYEEEE. The CDR3 nucleotides read TGTGCCAGCAGCTCTAGCGGGAGGAGGCACGAGCAGTACTTC. Translating it yields CASSSSGRRHEQYF.

This sequence joins TRBV15 and TRBJ2-1; 7 bases fit TRBD2. Germline CDR1 LNHNV, CDR2 YYDKDF (reference sequence). The CDR3 covers 15 residues. V trimming: 4 bases; J trimming: 0 bases; junction bases outside the gene matches: 3. The CDR3, as DNA: TGTGCCACCAGCAACGCGGGAGACTCCTACAATGAGCAGTTCTTC. This gives the protein CATSNAGDSYNEQFF.

To note about this clone: The DNA is omitted, as the CDR3 cannot be located on it reliably, and the CDR3 follows TCRdb's listing. The gene calls are TRBV6-7 and TRBJ1-3; the table's D call of TRBD1 was not tested on the DNA. TRBV6-7 is an ORF, and what it does is uncertain. The CDR3 is made up of 16 amino acids, end residues included. The CDR3 sequence: CASSSSTDPSGNTIYF.

V usage is TRBV27 and J usage is TRBJ1-6; TRBD1 matches at 7 bases. V was clipped by 8 bases and J by 1 base; unmatched bases: 5. CDR1 MNHEY and CDR2 SMNVEV come from the germline V gene (reference sequence). This CDR3 spans 15 amino acids. The CDR3 region is CASHRGGSYNSPLHF. CDR3 bases: TGTGCCAGCCACAGGGGTGGGTCCTATAATTCACCCCTCCACTTT.

This chain connects TRBV6-1 to TRBJ1-5; 8 positions agree with TRBD1. The CDR3 runs to 13 residues. Unmatched junction bases numbered 6, after V lost 7 bases and J lost 7 bases. CDR1 is MNHNS, CDR2 SASEGT, per germline. CDR3 protein: CASIQGAKQPQHF. The DNA of the CDR3 is TGTGCCAGCATTCAGGGGGCTAAGCAGCCCCAGCATTTT.

The genes are TRBV27 and TRBJ2-7; 7 bases agree with TRBD1. CDR3 size: 16 residues. Germline CDR1 is MNHEY and CDR2 is SMNVEV (reference sequence). V lost 0 bases, J lost 3 bases, and 8 bases stayed unmatched. The CDR3 is CASSLSEPGQFYEQYF. CDR3 nucleotide sequence: TGTGCCAGCAGTTTATCTGAGCCGGGACAGTTCTACGAGCAGTACTTC.

V is TRBV5-4 and J is TRBJ2-3, with D maybe TRBD2 (5 bases). Germline loops: CDR1 SGHNT, CDR2 YYREEE (reference sequence). Deletions cut 4 bases from V and 0 bases from J, with 21 bases between. The CDR3 runs to 18 residues. The CDR3 spells CASSRGSGSSASTDTQYF. The CDR3 DNA follows: TGTGCCAGCAGCAGAGGGTCGGGGTCCAGTGCTAGCACAGATACGCAGTATTTT.

J is TRBJ2-3 and V is TRBV4-1; TRBD2 agrees at 8 bases. The V gene's germline CDR1 is MGHRA and CDR2 YSYEKL. The V and J ends lost 0 bases and 5 bases, in that order; junction bases with no gene match: 7. The CDR3 contains 16 residues. The CDR3 coding sequence is TGCGCCAGCAGCCAAGATCCAGCGGGAGTGAAAGATACGCAGTATTTT. Amino acid sequence: CASSQDPAGVKDTQYF.

This clone came up a few times. Different DNA sequences within this sample yield the same CDR3. The chain couples TRBV30 to TRBJ1-3, with 9 bases identical to TRBD1. In germline, CDR1 is GTSNPN, CDR2 SVGIG (reference sequence). This CDR3 comprises 16 residues. Trimming removed 3 bases from V and 5 bases from J; junction bases left unmatched: 11. The CDR3 spells CAWRLIGTGRRNTIYF. The CDR3 bases are TGTGCCTGGAGGCTCATTGGGACAGGGAGGAGAAACACCATATATTTT.

This clone was detected only a few times. This chain links TRBV27 with TRBJ2-7; D is perhaps TRBD1 (6 bases). CDR3 length equals 13 residues. Trimming pared 3 bases from V and 5 bases from J, leaving 11 bases between. Per the germline V gene, CDR1 is MNHEY and CDR2 is SMNVEV (reference sequence). CDR3 loop: CASSFKGVDEQYF. DNA of the CDR3: TGTGCCAGCAGTTTTAAGGGGGTGGACGAGCAGTACTTC.

The chain recombines TRBV4-1 with TRBJ1-1, with D possibly matching TRBD1 (5 bases). The V end lost 0 bases, the J end lost 6 bases, and 11 bases lay between the germline ends. Germline CDR1 is MGHRA and CDR2 is YSYEKL. This CDR3 is 14 amino acids long. The CDR3 DNA is TGCGCCAGCAGCCAAGAAGGATGGACATCTGAAGCTTTCTTT. Translation: CASSQEGWTSEAFF.

The chain is built from TRBV4-1 and TRBJ2-7; D possibly corresponds to TRBD1 (6 bases). The CDR3 loop spans 12 amino acids. Trimming removed 4 bases at V and 6 bases at J, with 10 bases between. The germline gives CDR1 MGHRA, CDR2 YSYEKL. The CDR3 DNA sequence: TGCGCCAGCAGCCCACAGGGAACCGAGCAGTACTTC. Its protein product is CASSPQGTEQYF.

The chain has TRBV27 and TRBJ2-7; D is ambiguous. V was clipped by 2 bases and J by 0 bases, with 11 bases between them. This CDR3 is 15 amino acids long. Germline assignment: CDR1 MNHEY and CDR2 SMNVEV (reference sequence). CDR3 sequence reads: CASSLQAALSYEQYF. For the CDR3, the DNA is TGTGCCAGCAGTTTACAGGCAGCTCTCTCCTACGAGCAGTACTTC.

The chain carries TRBV10-3 and TRBJ1-5; D gene uncertain. The germline V gene has CDR1 ENHRY and CDR2 SYGVKD. Trimming cost V 3 bases and J 4 bases, with 4 bases left between them. The CDR3 extends over 12 amino acids. CDR3 loop: CAISDPNQPQHF. The CDR3 DNA reads as TGTGCCATCAGTGACCCTAATCAGCCCCAGCATTTT.

The rearrangement uses TRBV5-5 and TRBJ2-1; D gene uncertain. CDR1 and CDR2 (germline): SGHKS, YYEKEE (reference sequence). V was trimmed by 2 bases and J by 9 bases, leaving 6 bases between them. The CDR3 is 11 amino acids. The CDR3 region is CASSFLSEQFF. In nucleotides, the CDR3 is TGTGCCAGCAGCTTTCTCAGTGAGCAGTTCTTC.

V gene TRBV5-8 combines with J gene TRBJ2-7; possible D gene TRBD1, 5 bases. The length of the CDR3 is 15 residues. Germline CDR1 is SGHTS and CDR2 is YDEGEE. The V end lost 0 bases, the J end lost 3 bases, and 13 bases lay between the germline ends. Here the CDR3 DNA reads TGTGCCAGCAGCTTGGACCAGACAGAATACTACGAGCAGTACTTC. The encoded protein is CASSLDQTEYYEQYF.

This chain uses TRBV5-8 with TRBJ2-1, with unresolved D. Trimming cost V 4 bases and J 10 bases, with 9 bases left between them. This CDR3 is built from 11 residues. CDR1 SGHTS and CDR2 YDEGEE come from the germline V gene. The CDR3 DNA reads as TGTGCCAGCAGCCTGAACTACGAGCAGTTCTTC. It codes for CASSLNYEQFF.

Notes on this clone: At one end, the junction sequence differs from germline, possibly due to a read error. The chain uses TRBV4-1 and TRBJ2-5; TRBD2 agrees at 7 bases. Germline assignment: CDR1 MGHRA and CDR2 YSYEKL. There are 17 residues in the CDR3. The CDR3 DNA reads TGCGCCAGCAGCCAAGTGAGAAGCGGGGCTGCTCAAGGGACCCAGTACTTC. It codes for CASSQVRSGAAQGTQYF.

The chain uses TRBV7-6 and TRBJ2-1; 7 bases line up with TRBD2. CDR3 length: 15 residues. Germline V gene sequence: CDR1 SGHVS, CDR2 FNYEAQ. V trimming: 1 base; J trimming: 8 bases; junction bases outside the gene matches: 8. The CDR3 loop is CASSLGLAASDEQFF. The DNA for the CDR3 is TGTGCCAGCAGCTTAGGGCTAGCGGCCTCGGATGAGCAGTTCTTC.

CDR3 in amino acids: CSSGVQLGTDTQYF. The CDR3 nucleotides are TGCAGTAGCGGGGTCCAGTTGGGCACAGATACGCAGTATTTT. J is TRBJ2-3 and V is TRBV29-1; TRBD2 aligns across 8 bases. There are 14 residues in the CDR3. The V gene's germline CDR1 is SQVTM and CDR2 ANQGSEA.

The chain is built from TRBV9 and TRBJ2-7, with 14 bases lining up with TRBD2. Looked up from germline, CDR1 is SGDLS and CDR2 is YYNGEE. This CDR3 comprises 15 residues. V shed 4 bases, J shed 6 bases, and the junction held 6 bases outside the gene matches. The CDR3 reads CASSPWGTSGSEQYF. The DNA of the CDR3 is TGTGCCAGCAGCCCCTGGGGGACTAGCGGGAGCGAGCAGTACTTC.

V is TRBV29-1 and J is TRBJ2-7; TRBD1 matches at 8 bases. V lost 3 bases, J lost 6 bases, and 4 bases stayed unmatched. Per germline, CDR1 SQVTM and CDR2 ANQGSEA. CDR3 length equals 12 residues. CDR3: CSVEETGVEQYF. The CDR3 bases are TGCAGCGTTGAGGAGACAGGGGTCGAGCAGTACTTC.